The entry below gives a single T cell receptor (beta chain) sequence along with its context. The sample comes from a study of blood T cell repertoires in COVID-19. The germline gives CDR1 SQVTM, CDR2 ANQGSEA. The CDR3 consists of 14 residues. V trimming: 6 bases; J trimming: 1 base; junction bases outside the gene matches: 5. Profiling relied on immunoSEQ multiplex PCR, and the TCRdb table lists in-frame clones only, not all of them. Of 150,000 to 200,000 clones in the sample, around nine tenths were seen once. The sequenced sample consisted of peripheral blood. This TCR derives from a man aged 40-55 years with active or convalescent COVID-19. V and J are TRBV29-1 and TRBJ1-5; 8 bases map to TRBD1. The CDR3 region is CSVLGQGSNQPQHF. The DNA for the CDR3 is TGCAGCGTCCTCGGACAGGGCAGCAATCAGCCCCAGCATTTT.